This T cell receptor beta chain was captured by sequencing in a study of a mutant IDH1 vaccine in newly diagnosed glioma. V lost 1 base and J lost 5; bases outside the gene matches: 7. Germline-derived CDR1 and CDR2 are LGHNA and YNFKEQ. This CDR3 region has 18 residues. Libraries were prepared by immunoSEQ multiplex PCR; TCRdb keeps only in-frame clonotypes and omits some of them. The data hold around 92,000 clones, with about four fifths observed a single time. Time point of the sample: baseline, week 1 (first vaccination visit). The treatment denotes: pre-vaccination baseline after standard-of-care therapy.

The sequence came from a woman between 45 and 65 years old with glioma. The chain links TRBV4-2 to TRBJ2-5, with TRBD2 matching 16 bases. The sequenced sample was PBMCs, obtained from a glioma patient treated with radiotherapy, temozolomide or both. The CDR3 nucleotides are TGTGCCAGCAGCCAAGGAGAGGGACTAGCGGGGGGGCGCGAGACCCAGTACTTC. Residues: CASSQGEGLAGGRETQYF.